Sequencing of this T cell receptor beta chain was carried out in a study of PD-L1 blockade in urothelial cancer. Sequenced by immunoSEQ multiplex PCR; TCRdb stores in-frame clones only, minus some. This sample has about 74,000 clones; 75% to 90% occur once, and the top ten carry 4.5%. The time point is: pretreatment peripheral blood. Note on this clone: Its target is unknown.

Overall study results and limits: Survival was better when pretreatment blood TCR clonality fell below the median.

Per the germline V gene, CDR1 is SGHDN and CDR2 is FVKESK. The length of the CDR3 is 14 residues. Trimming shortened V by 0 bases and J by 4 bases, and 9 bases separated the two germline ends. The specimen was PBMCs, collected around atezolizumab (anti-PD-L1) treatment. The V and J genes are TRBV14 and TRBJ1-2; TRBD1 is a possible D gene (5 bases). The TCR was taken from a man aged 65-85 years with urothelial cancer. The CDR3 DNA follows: TGTGCCAGCAGCCAAGACAGGGATACCTATGGCTACACCTTC. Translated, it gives CASSQDRDTYGYTF.